This T cell receptor (beta chain) came from a study of blood T cell repertoires in COVID-19. The CDR3 extends over 18 amino acids. From germline, CDR1 is LGHDT and CDR2 YNNKEL (reference sequence). J lost 0 bases, V lost 4 bases, and 8 bases had no gene match. Assay used: immunoSEQ multiplex PCR; TCRdb lists only in-frame clones, some missing. The sample records 150,000 or so clones, approximately 84% being singletons. The sample comprised peripheral blood. This chain connects TRBV3-1 (or the pseudogene TRBV3-2) to TRBJ2-6; 8 bases line up with TRBD1. This TCR came from a human donor in a cohort sampled during active COVID-19. CDR3 coding DNA: TGTGCCAGCAGCCGGGGTGGGACAGGTCGCTCTGGGGCCAACGTCCTGACTTTC. Translation: CASSRGGTGRSGANVLTF.